Listed below are T cell receptor beta chains from one sample, sequenced in a study of sequential checkpoint blockade in melanoma. Profiled with immunoSEQ multiplex PCR; TCRdb holds only in-frame clones, not every one. Seen here are over 15,000 clones, 60% to 80% observed once, and the top ten hold about 37%. The sequenced sample was CD8+ T cells sorted from blood (inferred from file names), obtained from a patient given nivolumab and ipilimumab in sequence. These TCRs come from a human donor with melanoma. Both conserved end residues are part of each CDR3. The order of the fields is J gene, clone size, V gene, D gene, CDR3 protein, CDR3 DNA. A D gene is named only where the DNA matches it firmly. Not all rows give a size; the values are once, few, many and, for expanded clones, a class.

j_gene: TRBJ1-3; abundance: NA; v_gene: TRBV7-6; d_gene: NA; CDR3aa: CASSLGGDRKRTGNTIYF; CDR3nt: TGTGCCAGCAGCTTAGGGGGGGACCGTAAGAGAACTGGAAACACCATATATTTT
j_gene: TRBJ1-1; abundance: NA; v_gene: TRBV6-5; d_gene: NA; CDR3aa: CASSLYPVRNTEAFF; CDR3nt: TGTGCCAGCAGTTTATACCCCGTGAGAAACACTGAAGCTTTCTTT
j_gene: TRBJ2-7; abundance: once; v_gene: TRBV5-1; d_gene: NA; CDR3aa: CASSLGQGGYEQYF; CDR3nt: TGCGCCAGCAGCTTGGGACAGGGAGGTTACGAGCAGTACTTC
j_gene: TRBJ2-5; abundance: NA; v_gene: TRBV15; d_gene: TRBD2; CDR3aa: CATRGGGPQETQYF; CDR3nt: TGTGCCACCAGGGGCGGGGGGCCACAAGAGACCCAGTACTTC
j_gene: TRBJ1-1; abundance: NA; v_gene: TRBV6-1; d_gene: NA; CDR3aa: CASSHRDTNTEAFF; CDR3nt: TGTGCCAGCAGCCACCGGGACACCAACACTGAAGCTTTCTTT
j_gene: TRBJ1-4; abundance: NA; v_gene: TRBV18; d_gene: NA; CDR3aa: CASTTVGGNEKLFF; CDR3nt: TGTGCCAGCACCACCGTGGGGGGAAATGAAAAACTGTTTTTT
j_gene: TRBJ2-1; abundance: NA; v_gene: TRBV10-3; d_gene: TRBD2; CDR3aa: CAIKGLAGDLYNEQFF; CDR3nt: TGTGCCATCAAGGGACTAGCGGGAGACTTATACAATGAGCAGTTCTTC
j_gene: TRBJ1-4; abundance: few; v_gene: TRBV4-1; d_gene: TRBD1; CDR3aa: CASSPRQGTNEKLFF; CDR3nt: TGCGCCAGCAGCCCCCGACAGGGGACTAATGAAAAACTGTTTTTT
j_gene: TRBJ2-1; abundance: NA; v_gene: TRBV4-3; d_gene: TRBD2; CDR3aa: CASSRDGTSGYNEQFF; CDR3nt: TGCGCCAGCAGCCGGGATGGGACTAGCGGGTACAATGAGCAGTTCTTC
j_gene: TRBJ2-1; abundance: NA; v_gene: TRBV2; d_gene: TRBD1; CDR3aa: CASRGDSSSYNEQFF; CDR3nt: TGTGCCAGCAGAGGGGACAGTAGCTCCTACAATGAGCAGTTCTTC
j_gene: TRBJ2-7; abundance: once; v_gene: TRBV7-9; d_gene: NA; CDR3aa: CASSTFEGDSYEQYF; CDR3nt: TGTGCCAGCAGCACTTTTGAAGGGGATTCCTACGAGCAGTACTTC
j_gene: TRBJ2-1; abundance: NA; v_gene: TRBV9; d_gene: TRBD2; CDR3aa: CASSVAASGRNEQFF; CDR3nt: TGTGCCAGCAGCGTAGCGGCTAGCGGGAGGAATGAGCAGTTCTTC
j_gene: TRBJ2-2; abundance: once; v_gene: TRBV15; d_gene: NA; CDR3aa: CATSRERESTGELFF; CDR3nt: TGTGCCACCAGCAGAGAAAGGGAGTCCACCGGGGAGCTGTTTTTT
j_gene: TRBJ1-1; abundance: few; v_gene: TRBV11-2; d_gene: NA; CDR3aa: CASSLYPVRNTEAFF; CDR3nt: TGTGCCAGCAGTTTATACCCCGTGAGAAACACTGAAGCTTTCTTT
j_gene: TRBJ1-2; abundance: NA; v_gene: TRBV5-4; d_gene: NA; CDR3aa: CASSPGQGGYTF; CDR3nt: TGTGCCAGCAGCCCCGGGCAGGGGGGCTACACCTTC
j_gene: TRBJ2-2; abundance: NA; v_gene: TRBV4-2; d_gene: TRBD2; CDR3aa: CASSLSFSGGNTGELFF; CDR3nt: TGTGCCAGCAGCCTGTCTTTTAGCGGGGGCAACACCGGGGAGCTGTTTTTT
j_gene: TRBJ1-5; abundance: NA; v_gene: TRBV27; d_gene: NA; CDR3aa: CASSDLDQPQHF; CDR3nt: TGTGCCAGCAGTGATCTAGATCAGCCCCAGCATTTT